The 14 T cell receptor beta chains below all came from one sample that was sequenced in a study of tumor-infiltrating lymphocytes in primary liver carcinoma. The approximately 20-31 mg bulk tissue piece was not sorted before simultaneous RNA and DNA extraction. From 400 to 550 ng total RNA, TCR beta cDNA was generated with a primer in the constant region. Researchers made the TCR beta libraries by running three nested multiplex PCR rounds with slightly modified ARM-PCR. With TRBV1-TRBV30 forward primers and a C-beta reverse primer, the first two PCR rounds were run for approximately 10 cycles each. TCRdb re-called the multiplex PCR reads through MiXCR, storing one row per CDR3 protein. This sample has roughly 190,000 distinct CDR3 sequences, with around four fifths found just once. Sequenced input: tumor tissue from primary liver carcinoma. The receptors shown here come from a man aged 35 to 55 with primary liver carcinoma and hepatitis B virus infection.

The gene calls are TRBV10-3 and TRBJ1-5, with 7 bases that match TRBD1. V lost 10 bases to trimming and J lost 10 bases; unmatched junction nucleotides: 13. Germline CDR1 is ENHRY and CDR2 is SYGVKD. The CDR3 extends over 13 amino acids. This CDR3 reads CATTGTDQVPQHF. Here the CDR3 DNA reads TGTGCCACGACCGGGACAGACCAGGTACCCCAGCATTTT.

The chain couples TRBV5-6 to TRBJ1-1; D is uncertain. V was shortened by 2 bases and J by 5 bases, with 16 bases between the two germline ends. The CDR3 is 15 residues long. The germline gives CDR1 SGHDT, CDR2 YYEEEE. The CDR3 is CASSFPDLIPTEAFF. The CDR3 DNA reads TGTGCCAGCAGCTTTCCGGACCTTATTCCTACTGAAGCTTTCTTT.

This clonotype was seen only once. Just one base apart from a much larger clone, this may be a read error. The chain couples TRBV7-9 to TRBJ2-4; maybe TRBD1 (5 bases). V gave up 1 base and J gave up 6 bases, with 16 bases separating them. Germline loops: CDR1 SEHNR, CDR2 FQNEAQ (reference sequence). The CDR3 is 16 residues long. The CDR3 coding sequence is TGTGCCAGCAGCTTAGTTCAGGGTCCCATGGGAAACATTCAGTACTTC. It yields the protein CASSLVQGPMGNIQYF.

The V and J genes are TRBV6-1 and TRBJ2-1; D is unclear. This CDR3 region has 14 residues. The V gene's germline CDR1 is MNHNS and CDR2 SASEGT. The V end was cut by 9 bases, the J end by 4 bases, with 16 bases between. The CDR3 loop is CARSVAPEYNEQFF. The CDR3 DNA reads as TGTGCCAGATCCGTCGCTCCTGAGTACAATGAGCAGTTCTTC.

The chain is built from TRBV5-5 and TRBJ2-3, with 10 nucleotides matching TRBD1. Trimming removed 6 bases from V and 1 base from J; junction bases left unmatched: 11. Germline CDR1 reads SGHKS; CDR2 reads YYEKEE (reference sequence). This CDR3 comprises 17 residues. Written as DNA, the CDR3 is TGTGCCAGCAACCGGGGAGCAGGGACAGGGGGCACAGATACGCAGTATTTT. This encodes CASNRGAGTGGTDTQYF.

This clonotype was found a few times. One end of the junction does not line up with germline, which may come from a read error. The gene calls are TRBV9 and TRBJ2-2; D remains unclear. CDR1 and CDR2 (germline): SGDLS, YYNGEE. This CDR3 has 14 residues. CDR3 region: CTSSVVGENGELFF. The CDR3 DNA reads as TGTACCAGCAGCGTAGTTGGGGAAAACGGGGAGCTGTTTTTT.

The V call is TRBV2, the J call TRBJ1-5, with a possible D match to TRBD1 (5 bases). Trimming removed 7 bases at V and 4 bases at J, with 11 bases between. CDR3 length: 13 residues. Germline CDR1 SNHLY, CDR2 FYNNEI. DNA for the CDR3: TGTGCCAGCACCCGGGACGTTAATCAGCCCCAGCATTTT. Its protein product is CASTRDVNQPQHF.

Note on this clonotype: The CDR3 does not close with the conserved phenylalanine or tryptophan, likely indicating a read error. This sequence joins TRBV12-3 or TRBV12-4 and TRBJ2-4; 9 positions match TRBD1. V lost 6 bases and J lost 6; bases outside the gene matches: 15. The CDR3 extends over 17 amino acids. CDR3 nucleotide sequence: TGTGCCAGCAGCTTTGTTGGCCCGGGACAGGGTACAAACATTCAGTACTTA. Translation gives CASSFVGPGQGTNIQYL.

The rearrangement links TRBV7-9 to TRBJ2-3, with 9 positions matching TRBD2. The CDR3 covers 14 residues. Germline V lookup: CDR1 SEHNR, CDR2 FQNEAQ (reference sequence). CDR3 amino acids: CPVPSGTRGDTQYF. CDR3 nucleotide sequence: TGTCCCGTTCCTAGCGGGACTCGGGGAGATACGCAGTATTTT.

The V and J genes are TRBV29-1 and TRBJ2-2; no definite D call. The germline gives CDR1 SQVTM, CDR2 ANQGSEA. V lost 5 bases, J lost 9 bases, and 13 bases lay in between. The CDR3 runs to 12 residues. The CDR3 nucleotides read TGCAGCGTTAGTAGCAAGACCAGGGAGCTGTTTTTT. It translates to CSVSSKTRELFF.

Points on this clonotype: At one boundary the junction diverges from the germline segment, which might be a read error. The rearrangement joins TRBV5-6 to TRBJ2-7, with 14 bases matching TRBD2. The germline CDR1 and CDR2 sequences are SGHDT and YYEEEE. This CDR3 is built from 15 residues. The CDR3 sequence is CASILGLAGDYEQYF. CDR3 sequence (DNA): TGTGCCAGCATCTTGGGACTAGCGGGGGACTACGAGCAGTACTTC.

For this clonotype: This may be a read error, as it is one base from a much larger clone. The rearrangement links TRBV5-1 to TRBJ2-7; 7 bases are a match to TRBD2. Germline trimming cut 7 bases from V and 4 bases from J; bases unmatched to any gene: 8. The CDR3 extends over 13 amino acids. The germline V gene encodes CDR1 SGHRS and CDR2 YFSETQ. CDR3 loop: CASPRGSSYEQYF. The CDR3 coding sequence is TGCGCCAGCCCCCGCGGGAGTTCTTACGAGCAGTACTTC.

With respect to this clonotype: One end of the junction is discordant with germline, which a read error may explain. The chain joins TRBV4-3 to TRBJ2-1; perhaps TRBD1 as D (6 bases). Per the germline V gene, CDR1 is LGHNA and CDR2 is YSLEER. The CDR3 length is 17 residues. CDR3 bases: TGCGCCATCAGCCAATTGACAGGCAATCTCTCCTACAATGAGCAGTTCTTC. Residues: CAISQLTGNLSYNEQFF.

With regard to this clonotype: One end of the junction varies from germline; a read error may be responsible. DNA of the CDR3: TGTGTTAGTGTGGTCACAGCTAGCACAGATACGCAGTATTTT. Protein product: CVSVVTASTDTQYF. The rearrangement uses TRBV12-5 and TRBJ2-3, with D uncertain. This CDR3 is built from 14 residues. From germline, CDR1 is LGHNT and CDR2 FRNRAP.